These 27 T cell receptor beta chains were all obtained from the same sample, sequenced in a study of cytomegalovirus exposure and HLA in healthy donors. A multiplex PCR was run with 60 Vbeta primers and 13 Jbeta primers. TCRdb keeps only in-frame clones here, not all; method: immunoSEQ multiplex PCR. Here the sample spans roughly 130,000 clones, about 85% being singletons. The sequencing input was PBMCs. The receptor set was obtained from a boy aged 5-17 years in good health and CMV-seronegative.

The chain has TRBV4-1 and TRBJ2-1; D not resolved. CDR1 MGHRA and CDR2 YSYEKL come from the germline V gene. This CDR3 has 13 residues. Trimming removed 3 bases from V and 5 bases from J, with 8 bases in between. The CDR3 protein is CASSQSPNNEQFF. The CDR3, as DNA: TGCGCCAGCAGCCAGAGCCCGAACAATGAGCAGTTCTTC.

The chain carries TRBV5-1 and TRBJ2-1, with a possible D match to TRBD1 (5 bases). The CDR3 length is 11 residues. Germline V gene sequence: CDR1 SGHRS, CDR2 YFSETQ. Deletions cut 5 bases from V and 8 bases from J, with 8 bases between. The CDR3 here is CASRQDHEQFF. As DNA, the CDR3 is TGCGCCAGCAGACAGGACCATGAGCAGTTCTTC.

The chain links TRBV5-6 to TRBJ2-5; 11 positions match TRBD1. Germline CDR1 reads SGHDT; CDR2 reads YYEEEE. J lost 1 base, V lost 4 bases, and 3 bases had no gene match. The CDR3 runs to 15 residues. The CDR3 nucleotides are TGTGCCAGCAGCGGGACAGGGGGGGGCCAAGAGACCCAGTACTTC. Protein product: CASSGTGGGQETQYF.

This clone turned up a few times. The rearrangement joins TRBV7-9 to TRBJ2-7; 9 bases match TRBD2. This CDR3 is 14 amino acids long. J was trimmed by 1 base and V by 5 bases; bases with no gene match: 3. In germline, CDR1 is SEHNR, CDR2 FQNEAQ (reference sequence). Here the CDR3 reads CASSPGLASYEQYF. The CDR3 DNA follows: TGTGCCAGCAGCCCGGGACTAGCTTCCTACGAGCAGTACTTC.

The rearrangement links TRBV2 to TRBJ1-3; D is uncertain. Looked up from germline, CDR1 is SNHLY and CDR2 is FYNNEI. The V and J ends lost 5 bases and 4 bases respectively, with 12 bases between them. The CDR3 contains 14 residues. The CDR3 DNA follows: TGTGCCAGCAGTCTCGGGGTAGGCGGAAACACCATATATTTT. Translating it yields CASSLGVGGNTIYF.

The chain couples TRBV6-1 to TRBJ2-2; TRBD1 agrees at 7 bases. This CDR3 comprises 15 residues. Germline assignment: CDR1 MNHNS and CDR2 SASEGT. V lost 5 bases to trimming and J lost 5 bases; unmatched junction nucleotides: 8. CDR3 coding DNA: TGTGCCAGCAGTCGAAGGGGGCGGCTTACCGGGGAGCTGTTTTTT. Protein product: CASSRRGRLTGELFF.

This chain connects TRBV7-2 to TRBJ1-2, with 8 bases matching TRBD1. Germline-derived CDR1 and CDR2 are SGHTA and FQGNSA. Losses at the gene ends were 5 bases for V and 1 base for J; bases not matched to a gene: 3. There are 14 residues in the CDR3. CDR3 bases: TGTGCCAGCAGCCGGACAGGGATTAACTATGGCTACACCTTC. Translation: CASSRTGINYGYTF.

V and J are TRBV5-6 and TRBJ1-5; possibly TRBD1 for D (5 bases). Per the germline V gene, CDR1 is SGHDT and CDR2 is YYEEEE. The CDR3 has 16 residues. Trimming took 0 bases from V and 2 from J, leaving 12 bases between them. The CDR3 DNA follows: TGTGCCAGCAGCTTGGGGGGGGTGGAAGGCAATCAGCCCCAGCATTTT. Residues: CASSLGGVEGNQPQHF.

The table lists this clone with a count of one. CDR3 region: CASSKGRTGSETQYF. In DNA, the CDR3 is TGTGCCAGCAGCAAAGGCCGGACAGGGAGTGAGACCCAGTACTTC. The chain links TRBV21-1 to TRBJ2-5; no DNA check was done on the table's D call, TRBD1. TRBV21-1 is a listed pseudogene. The CDR3 length is 15 residues.

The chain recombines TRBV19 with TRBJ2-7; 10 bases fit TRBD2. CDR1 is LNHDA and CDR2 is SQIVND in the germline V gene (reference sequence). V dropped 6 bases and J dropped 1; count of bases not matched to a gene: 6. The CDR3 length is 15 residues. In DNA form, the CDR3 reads TGTGCCAGTAGACCAACTAGCGGGGATTCCTACGAGCAGTACTTC. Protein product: CASRPTSGDSYEQYF.

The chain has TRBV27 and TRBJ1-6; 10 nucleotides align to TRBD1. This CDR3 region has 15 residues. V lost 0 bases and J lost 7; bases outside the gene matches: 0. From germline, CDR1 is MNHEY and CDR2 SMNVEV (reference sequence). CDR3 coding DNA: TGTGCCAGCAGTTTATCGGACAGGGGGAATTCACCCCTCCACTTT. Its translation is CASSLSDRGNSPLHF.

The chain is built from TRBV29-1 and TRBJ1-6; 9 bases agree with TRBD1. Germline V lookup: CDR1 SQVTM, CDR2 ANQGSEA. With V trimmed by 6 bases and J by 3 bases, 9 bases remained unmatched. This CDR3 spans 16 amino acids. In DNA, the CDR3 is TGCAGCGTCGCCACAGGGGGCGCCGGCTATAATTCACCCCTCCACTTT. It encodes CSVATGGAGYNSPLHF.

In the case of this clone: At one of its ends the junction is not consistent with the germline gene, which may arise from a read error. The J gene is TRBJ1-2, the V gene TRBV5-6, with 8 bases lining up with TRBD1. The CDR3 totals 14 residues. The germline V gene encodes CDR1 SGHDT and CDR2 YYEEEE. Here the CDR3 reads CASSERTGNYGYPF. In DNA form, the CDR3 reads TGTGCCAGCAGCGAGAGGACAGGGAACTATGGCTACCCCTTC.

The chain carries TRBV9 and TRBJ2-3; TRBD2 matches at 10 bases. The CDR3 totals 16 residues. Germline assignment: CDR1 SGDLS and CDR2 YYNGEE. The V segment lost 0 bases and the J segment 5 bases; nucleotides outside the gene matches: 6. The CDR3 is CASSVASGGTGDTQYF. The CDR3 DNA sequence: TGTGCCAGCAGCGTAGCTAGCGGGGGAACGGGAGATACGCAGTATTTT.

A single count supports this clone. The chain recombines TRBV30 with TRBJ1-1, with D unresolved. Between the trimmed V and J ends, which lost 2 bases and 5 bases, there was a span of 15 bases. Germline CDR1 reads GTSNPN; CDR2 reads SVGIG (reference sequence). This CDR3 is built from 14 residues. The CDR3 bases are TGTGCCTGGAGTACCCGCAGATCGGGGACTGAAGCTTTCTTT. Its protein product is CAWSTRRSGTEAFF.

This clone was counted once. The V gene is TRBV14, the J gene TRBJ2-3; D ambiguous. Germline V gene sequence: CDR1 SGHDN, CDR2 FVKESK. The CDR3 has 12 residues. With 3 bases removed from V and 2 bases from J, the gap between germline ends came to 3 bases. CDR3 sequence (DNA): TGTGCCAGCAGCCACTTCACAGATACGCAGTATTTT. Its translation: CASSHFTDTQYF.

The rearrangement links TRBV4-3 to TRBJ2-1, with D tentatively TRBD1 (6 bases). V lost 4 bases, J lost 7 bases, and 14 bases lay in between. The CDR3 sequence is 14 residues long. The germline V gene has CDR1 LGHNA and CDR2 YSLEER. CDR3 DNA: TGCGCCAGCAGCCGACAACTAGGGGGAAATGAGCAGTTCTTC. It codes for CASSRQLGGNEQFF.

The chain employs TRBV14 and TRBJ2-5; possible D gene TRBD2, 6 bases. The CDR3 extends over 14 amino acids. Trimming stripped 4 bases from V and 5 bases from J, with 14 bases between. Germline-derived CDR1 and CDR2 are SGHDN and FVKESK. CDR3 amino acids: CASSLAGGVETQYF. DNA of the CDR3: TGTGCCAGCAGCCTTGCAGGCGGGGTGGAGACCCAGTACTTC.

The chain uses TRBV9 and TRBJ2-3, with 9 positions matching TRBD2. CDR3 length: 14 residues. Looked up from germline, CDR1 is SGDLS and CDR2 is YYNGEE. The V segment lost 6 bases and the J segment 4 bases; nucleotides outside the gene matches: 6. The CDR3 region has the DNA TGTGCCAGCAACACGCGGGGGGGGGCAGATACGCAGTATTTT. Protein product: CASNTRGGADTQYF.

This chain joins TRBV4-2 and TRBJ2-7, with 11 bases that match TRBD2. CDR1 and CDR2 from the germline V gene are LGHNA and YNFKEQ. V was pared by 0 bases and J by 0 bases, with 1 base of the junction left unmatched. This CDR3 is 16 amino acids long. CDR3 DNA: TGTGCCAGCAGCCAAGAGGGACTAGCGGACTCCTACGAGCAGTACTTC. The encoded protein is CASSQEGLADSYEQYF.

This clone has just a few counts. The CDR3 reads CASSYSEGVDSPLHF. The CDR3 DNA is TGTGCCAGCAGTTACTCGGAAGGGGTGGACTCACCCCTCCACTTT. The chain couples TRBV6-5 to TRBJ1-6, with a tentative D call TRBD1 (5 bases). CDR3 length: 15 amino acids. Germline CDR1 reads MNHEY; CDR2 reads SVGAGI. The V gene lost 0 bases and the J gene lost 10 bases, with 13 bases spanning the gap.

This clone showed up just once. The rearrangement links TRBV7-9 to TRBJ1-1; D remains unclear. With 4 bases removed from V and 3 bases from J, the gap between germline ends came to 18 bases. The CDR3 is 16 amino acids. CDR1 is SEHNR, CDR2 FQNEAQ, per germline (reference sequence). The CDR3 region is CASSSNLGRADTEAFF. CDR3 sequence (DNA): TGTGCCAGCAGCTCAAATTTAGGGAGGGCAGACACTGAAGCTTTCTTT.

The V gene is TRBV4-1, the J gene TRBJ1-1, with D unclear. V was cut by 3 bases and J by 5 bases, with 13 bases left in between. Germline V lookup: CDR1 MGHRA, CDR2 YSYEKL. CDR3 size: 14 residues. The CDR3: CASSQWEESTEAFF. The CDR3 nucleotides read TGCGCCAGCAGCCAGTGGGAGGAATCAACTGAAGCTTTCTTT.

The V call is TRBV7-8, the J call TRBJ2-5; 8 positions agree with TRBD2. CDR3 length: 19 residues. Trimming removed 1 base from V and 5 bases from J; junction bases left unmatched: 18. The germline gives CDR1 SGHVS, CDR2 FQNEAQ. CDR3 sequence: CASSLEGELAVEAYETQYF. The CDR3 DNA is TGTGCCAGCAGCTTAGAGGGCGAACTAGCGGTTGAGGCGTACGAGACCCAGTACTTC.

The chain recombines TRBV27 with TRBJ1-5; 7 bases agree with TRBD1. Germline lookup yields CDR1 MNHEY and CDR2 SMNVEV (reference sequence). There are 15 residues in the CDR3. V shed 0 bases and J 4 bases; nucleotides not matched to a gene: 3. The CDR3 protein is CASSLSSQGNQPQHF. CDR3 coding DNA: TGTGCCAGCAGTTTATCGTCACAGGGGAATCAGCCCCAGCATTTT.

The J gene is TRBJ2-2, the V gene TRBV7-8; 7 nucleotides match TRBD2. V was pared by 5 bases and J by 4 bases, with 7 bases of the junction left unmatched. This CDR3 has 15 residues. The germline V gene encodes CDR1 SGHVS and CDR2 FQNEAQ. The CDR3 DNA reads TGTGCCAGCAGCCTTGGGGGGGGTGGCACCGGGGAGCTGTTTTTT. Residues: CASSLGGGGTGELFF. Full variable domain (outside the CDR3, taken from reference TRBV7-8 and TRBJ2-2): GAGVSQSPRYKVAKRGQDVALRCDPISGHVSLFWYQQALGQGPEFLTYFQNEAQLDKSGLPSDRFFAERPEGSVSTLKIQRTQQEDSAVYLCASSLGGGGTGELFFGEGSRLTVL.

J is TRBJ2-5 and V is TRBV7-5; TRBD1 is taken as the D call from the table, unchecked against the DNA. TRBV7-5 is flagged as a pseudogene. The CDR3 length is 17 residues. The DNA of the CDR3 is TGTGTCAGAAGCTTAGCGTACAGAAGTGGGTCTCGGAAGACCCAGTACTTC. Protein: CVRSLAYRSGSRKTQYF.